This T cell receptor (beta chain) was recovered during a study of T cells after yellow fever vaccination. Study overall: Preparation used SMART-Seq v4 Ultra Low Input for the low-cell-number fractions.

Germline CDR1 reads SGDLS; CDR2 reads YYNGEE. This CDR3 region has 17 residues. The ends lost 3 bases at V and 0 bases at J; junction bases unmatched: 9. TCRdb used MiXCR to reprocess the 5' RACE reads, holding one entry per CDR3 protein. Of over 150,000 distinct CDR3 sequences listed, under 7.5% are singletons. This clonotype was seen at least ten times. Antigen unknown. Study-level points and caveats: Any FACS-sorted repertoire could hold abundant clonotypes that contaminate it from the bulk population. A small share of clonotypes appeared in both CD4 and CD8 compartments. Reappearance after the booster was seen for most primary-vaccination clones, at 95% to 97% CD4 and less than 90% CD8.

The sample here was CD4+ T cells sorted from PBMCs, taken about 5 days after the first yellow fever vaccination. The chain links TRBV9 to TRBJ2-5; 9 positions agree with TRBD1. The sequence was obtained from a man between 18 and 29 years old who received the YFV17D yellow fever vaccine. CDR3 nucleotide sequence: TGTGCCAGCAGCGACCCCGACAGGGGGGTGAACCAAGAGACCCAGTACTTC. It translates to CASSDPDRGVNQETQYF. The variable domain in full, with the rest retrieved from reference TRBV9 and TRBJ2-5, is DSGVTQTPKHLITATGQRVTLRCSPRSGDLSVYWYQQSLDQGLQFLIQYYNGEERAKGNILERFSAQQFPDLHSELNLSSLELGDSALYFCASSDPDRGVNQETQYFGPGTRLLVL.